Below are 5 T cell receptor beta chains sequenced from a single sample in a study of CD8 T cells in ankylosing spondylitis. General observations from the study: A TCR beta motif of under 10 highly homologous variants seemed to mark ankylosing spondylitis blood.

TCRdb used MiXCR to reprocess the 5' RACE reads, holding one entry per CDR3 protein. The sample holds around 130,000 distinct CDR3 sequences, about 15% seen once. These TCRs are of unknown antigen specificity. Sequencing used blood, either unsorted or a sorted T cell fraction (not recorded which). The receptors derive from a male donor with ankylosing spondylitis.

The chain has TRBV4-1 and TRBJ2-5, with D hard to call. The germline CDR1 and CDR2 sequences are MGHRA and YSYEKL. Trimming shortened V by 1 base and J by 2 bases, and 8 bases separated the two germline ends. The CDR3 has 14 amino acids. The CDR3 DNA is TGCGCCAGCAGCCAAGTTCAGGTTCAAGAGACCCAGTACTTC. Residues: CASSQVQVQETQYF.

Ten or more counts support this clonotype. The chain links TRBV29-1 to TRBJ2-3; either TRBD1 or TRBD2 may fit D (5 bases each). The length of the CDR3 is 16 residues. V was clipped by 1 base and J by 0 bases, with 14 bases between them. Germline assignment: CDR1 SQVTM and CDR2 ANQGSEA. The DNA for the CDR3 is TGCAGCGTTGAAGGTGTCCGGGACCACAGCACAGATACGCAGTATTTT. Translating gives CSVEGVRDHSTDTQYF.

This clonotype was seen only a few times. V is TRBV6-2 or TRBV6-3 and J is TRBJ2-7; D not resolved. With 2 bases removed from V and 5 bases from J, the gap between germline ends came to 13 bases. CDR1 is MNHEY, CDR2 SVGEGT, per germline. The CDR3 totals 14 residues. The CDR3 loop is CASSYPTGRNEQYF. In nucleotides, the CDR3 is TGTGCCAGCAGTTACCCCACCGGGCGGAACGAGCAGTACTTC.

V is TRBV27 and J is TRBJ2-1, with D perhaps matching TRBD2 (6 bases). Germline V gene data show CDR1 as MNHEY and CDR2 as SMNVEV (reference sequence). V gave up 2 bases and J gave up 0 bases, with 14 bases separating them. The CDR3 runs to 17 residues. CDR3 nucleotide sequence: TGTGCCAGCAGTTTAGAAGGAGGGAGCTTCTCCTACAATGAGCAGTTCTTC. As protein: CASSLEGGSFSYNEQFF.

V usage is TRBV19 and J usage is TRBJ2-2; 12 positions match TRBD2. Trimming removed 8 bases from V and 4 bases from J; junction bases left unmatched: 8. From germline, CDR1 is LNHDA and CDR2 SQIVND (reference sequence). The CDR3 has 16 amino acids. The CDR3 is CASATTSGSFTGELFF. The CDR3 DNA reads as TGTGCCAGTGCCACGACTAGCGGGAGTTTCACCGGGGAGCTGTTTTTT. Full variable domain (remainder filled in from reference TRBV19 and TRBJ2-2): DGGITQSPKYLFRKEGQNVTLSCEQNLNHDAMYWYRQDPGQGLRLIYYSQIVNDFQKGDIAEGYSVSREKKESFPLTVTSAQKNPTAFYLCASATTSGSFTGELFFGEGSRLTVL.